These 18 T cell receptor beta chains came from one sample sequenced in a study of post-analysis software for immune sequencing data. Their antigens remain unidentified. Included in the TCR beta cDNA libraries were unique molecular identifiers. TCRdb re-derived calls from the PCR reads in MiXCR, one entry per CDR3 protein. The sample records hundreds of thousands of distinct CDR3 sequences, roughly 30% being singletons. Study conclusions and caveats: Controls showed lower frequencies than patients for 5 or 6 TRBV segments, and TRBV5-6, TRBV5-1 and TRBV20-1 were among these.

The sequenced sample was blood. The receptor source for this set is a girl aged 5-17 years with multiple sclerosis.

Points on this clonotype: A junction boundary mismatches the germline segment, possibly from a read error. The CDR3 sequence is CATSRVQGLAGELFF. The CDR3 DNA reads TGTGCCACCAGTAGAGTTCAAGGGTTGGCCGGGGAGCTGTTTTTT. The V and J genes are TRBV15 and TRBJ2-2, with D uncertain. This CDR3 region has 15 residues. Germline assignment: CDR1 LNHNV and CDR2 YYDKDF (reference sequence).

The V gene is TRBV20-1, the J gene TRBJ2-7; 9 bases align to TRBD2. This CDR3 spans 14 amino acids. Germline CDR1 and CDR2: DFQATT and SNEGSKA (reference sequence). V was clipped by 2 bases and J by 3 bases; unmatched bases: 5. The CDR3, as DNA: TGCAGTGCTAGACCTAGCGGGATCCTCTACGAGCAGTACTTC. It yields the protein CSARPSGILYEQYF.

V gene TRBV24-1 combines with J gene TRBJ1-5; 8 bases line up with TRBD1. Germline V gene data show CDR1 as KGHDR and CDR2 as SFDVKD. J was trimmed by 0 bases and V by 8 bases; bases with no gene match: 8. The CDR3 contains 16 residues. The CDR3 here is CATTQPDRDSNQPQHF. CDR3 DNA sequence: TGTGCCACCACCCAACCGGACAGGGATAGCAATCAGCCCCAGCATTTT.

This sequence joins TRBV12-3 or TRBV12-4 and TRBJ2-5, with D maybe TRBD2 (6 bases). V was cut by 3 bases and J by 3 bases, with 11 bases left in between. The CDR3 is 14 residues long. The CDR3 nucleotides read TGTGCCAGCAGTTTCGGTAGCGGTAAAGAGACCCAGTACTTC. Encoded protein: CASSFGSGKETQYF.

The gene calls are TRBV5-1 and TRBJ1-2; tentatively, D is TRBD1 (5 bases). The V and J ends lost 4 bases and 2 bases respectively, with 15 bases between them. Looked up from germline, CDR1 is SGHRS and CDR2 is YFSETQ. The CDR3 has 15 residues. In DNA form, the CDR3 reads TGCGCCAGCAGCAGGGAGACCGGACAAAACTATGGCTACACCTTC. Translating gives CASSRETGQNYGYTF.

The chain carries TRBV9 and TRBJ2-3; D is tentatively TRBD1 or TRBD2 (6 bases each). This CDR3 has 15 amino acids. The V and J ends lost 4 bases and 3 bases respectively, with 15 bases between them. The germline CDR1 and CDR2 sequences are SGDLS and YYNGEE. CDR3 in DNA: TGTGCCAGCAGCATAAGGGGGGTATGGACAGATACGCAGTATTTT. Translated, it gives CASSIRGVWTDTQYF.

The sample holds a few counts of this clonotype. J is TRBJ2-5 and V is TRBV7-9; either TRBD1 or TRBD2 may supply D (7 bases each). This CDR3 spans 15 amino acids. In germline, CDR1 is SEHNR, CDR2 FQNEAQ (reference sequence). V lost 5 bases and J 4 bases, leaving 17 bases between the germline ends. For the CDR3, the DNA is TGTGCCAGCAGCCAGAACAGGGGAGGGATAGAGACCCAGTACTTC. This gives the protein CASSQNRGGIETQYF. Supplemented by reference TRBV7-9 and TRBJ2-5, the full variable domain reads DTGVSQNPRHKITKRGQNVTFRCDPISEHNRLYWYRQTLGQGPEFLTYFQNEAQLEKSRLLSDRFSAERPKGSFSTLEIQRTEQGDSAMYLCASSQNRGGIETQYFGPGTRLLVL.

The J gene is TRBJ2-3, the V gene TRBV7-9; D is unresolved. Trimming took off 4 bases at V and 9 bases at J, with 11 bases between the two ends. Per germline, CDR1 SEHNR and CDR2 FQNEAQ (reference sequence). The CDR3 is made up of 12 amino acids. CDR3 coding DNA: TGTGCCAGCAGCTCGACCCCGGTAACGCAGTATTTT. The encoded protein is CASSSTPVTQYF.

This clonotype was counted at least ten times. The chain recombines TRBV28 with TRBJ1-4, with D unclear. This CDR3 has 14 amino acids. V was trimmed by 7 bases and J by 0 bases, leaving 9 bases between them. CDR1 is MDHEN and CDR2 is SYDVKM in the germline V gene. In DNA, the CDR3 is TGTGCCAGCAATCGCCTCGCAACTAATGAAAAACTGTTTTTT. Translated: CASNRLATNEKLFF.

This clonotype was picked up many times. This chain links TRBV9 with TRBJ1-2, with 7 positions matching TRBD1. The J segment lost 6 bases and the V segment lost 3 bases, leaving 8 bases of the junction unmatched. The CDR3 totals 14 residues. The germline gives CDR1 SGDLS, CDR2 YYNGEE. CDR3 protein: CASSAQGGRDGYTF. The DNA for the CDR3 is TGTGCCAGCAGCGCCCAGGGGGGGCGCGATGGCTACACCTTC.

A few counts support this clonotype. V is TRBV6-6 and J is TRBJ2-5, with TRBD2 matching over 8 bases. V shed 5 bases, J shed 2 bases, and the junction held 10 bases outside the gene matches. The germline CDR1 and CDR2 sequences are MNHNY and SVGAGI (reference sequence). The CDR3 length is 16 residues. CDR3 coding DNA: TGTGCCAGCAGTCCGGGAGCGGGAGCCCCGCAAGAGACCCAGTACTTC. Protein: CASSPGAGAPQETQYF.

V usage is TRBV28 and J usage is TRBJ2-1, with TRBD2 matching 12 bases. Trimming removed 6 bases from V and 3 bases from J; junction bases left unmatched: 6. Germline-derived CDR1 and CDR2 are MDHEN and SYDVKM. The CDR3 contains 16 residues. The CDR3 loop is CASSLLGLAGYNEQFF. The CDR3 bases are TGTGCCAGCAGCCTCCTGGGACTAGCGGGCTACAATGAGCAGTTCTTC. The full variable domain, its missing parts supplied by reference TRBV28 and TRBJ2-1, is DVKVTQSSRYLVKRTGEKVFLECVQDMDHENMFWYRQDPGLGLRLIYFSYDVKMKEKGDIPEGYSVSREKKERFSLILESASTNQTSMYLCASSLLGLAGYNEQFFGPGTRLTVL.

The chain combines TRBV5-1 with TRBJ2-1; 7 nucleotides align to TRBD2. Germline CDR1 SGHRS, CDR2 YFSETQ. V was pared by 2 bases and J by 2 bases, with 4 bases of the junction left unmatched. The CDR3 loop spans 15 amino acids. CDR3 in amino acids: CASSLGGLAYNEQFF. The CDR3 coding sequence is TGCGCCAGCAGCTTAGGAGGACTAGCCTACAATGAGCAGTTCTTC.

This clonotype was recorded a few times. V and J are TRBV5-5 and TRBJ1-5, with a possible D match to TRBD1 (5 bases). Germline lookup yields CDR1 SGHKS and CDR2 YYEKEE (reference sequence). The CDR3 sequence is 13 residues long. Trimming shortened V by 4 bases and J by 7 bases, and 12 bases separated the two germline ends. In DNA, the CDR3 is TGTGCCAGCAGCCAGGGCGTCTGGCAGCCCCAGCATTTT. Protein product: CASSQGVWQPQHF.

This clonotype was observed a handful of times. This chain links TRBV7-9 with TRBJ2-5; 7 bases match TRBD1. The V and J ends lost 2 bases and 2 bases, in that order; junction bases with no gene match: 5. The germline V gene encodes CDR1 SEHNR and CDR2 FQNEAQ (reference sequence). The CDR3 is 15 residues long. CDR3 nucleotide sequence: TGTGCCAGCAGCTTAACCCGGACAGGACAAGAGACCCAGTACTTC. Translation: CASSLTRTGQETQYF.

This clonotype was seen a handful of times. The chain has TRBV12-3 or TRBV12-4 and TRBJ1-5, with unresolved D. Trimming cost V 6 bases and J 6 bases, with 9 bases left between them. This CDR3 spans 12 amino acids. CDR3 nucleotides: TGTGCCAGCAGGTACCCGGGTCAGCCCCAGCATTTT. Protein: CASRYPGQPQHF.

The chain employs TRBV3-1 and TRBJ1-1, with D possibly matching TRBD1 (6 bases). The CDR3 spans 12 residues. V was cut by 8 bases and J by 3 bases, with 10 bases left in between. Germline CDR1 LGHDT, CDR2 YNNKEL (reference sequence). DNA for the CDR3: TGTGCCAGCCAGAGGGGGGACACTGAAGCTTTCTTT. Translated: CASQRGDTEAFF.

The table lists this clonotype with a few counts. The chain has TRBV5-5 and TRBJ2-7, with 7 positions matching TRBD2. The DNA matches TRBJ2-5 better at its end, which makes the J call doubtful. The V gene's germline CDR1 is SGHKS and CDR2 YYEKEE (reference sequence). CDR3 length: 14 residues. The CDR3: CASSLGGGLETQYF. For the CDR3, the DNA is TGTGCCAGCAGCTTGGGGGGGGGATTGGAGACCCAGTACTTC.